This T cell receptor (beta chain) was obtained from a study of monozygotic twins with inflammatory bowel disease. Notes on the study in general: Discrimination among different T cell subtypes was not achievable. For repertoire similarity, concordant twins did not differ from discordant twins, possibly because power was limited.

With respect to this clonotype: What it binds is unknown.

This CDR3 region has 16 residues. Germline V gene data show CDR1 as SGHNT and CDR2 as YYREEE (reference sequence). Per sample, reverse transcription was split into eight reactions. TCRalpha and TCRbeta cDNA went through two nested PCRs of approximately 16 and 10 cycles. TCRdb re-called the 5' RACE reads; one entry per CDR3 protein, DNA not given. The sample yields around 410,000 distinct CDR3 sequences, of which the top ten take up 2% to 3%. The sample consisted of blood. This sequence originates from a human donor with ulcerative colitis or Crohn's disease, or a healthy co-twin of an affected twin (not recorded which). The chain has TRBV5-4 and TRBJ1-2; the D gene TCRdb calls, TRBD1, cannot be checked with no DNA. The CDR3: CASSLGGVGAVAGYTF.